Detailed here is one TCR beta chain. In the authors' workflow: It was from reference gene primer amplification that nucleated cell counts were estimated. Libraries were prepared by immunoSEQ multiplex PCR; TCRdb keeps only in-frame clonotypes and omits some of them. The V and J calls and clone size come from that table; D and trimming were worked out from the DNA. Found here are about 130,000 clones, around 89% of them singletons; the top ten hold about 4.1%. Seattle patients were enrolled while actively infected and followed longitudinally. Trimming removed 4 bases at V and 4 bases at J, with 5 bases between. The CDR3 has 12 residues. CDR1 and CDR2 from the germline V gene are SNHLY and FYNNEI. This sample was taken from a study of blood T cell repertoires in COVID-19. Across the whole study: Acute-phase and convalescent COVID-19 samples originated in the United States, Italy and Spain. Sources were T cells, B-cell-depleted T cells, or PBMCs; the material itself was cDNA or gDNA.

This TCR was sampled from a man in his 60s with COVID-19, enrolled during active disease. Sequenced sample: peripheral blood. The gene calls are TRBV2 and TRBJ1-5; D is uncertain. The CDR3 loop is CASSAGNQPQHF. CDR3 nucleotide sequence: TGTGCCAGCAGTGCGGGGAATCAGCCCCAGCATTTT. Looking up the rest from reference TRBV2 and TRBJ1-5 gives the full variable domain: EPEVTQTPSHQVTQMGQEVILRCVPISNHLYFYWYRQILGQKVEFLVSFYNNEISEKSEIFDDQFSVERPDGSNFTLKIRSTKLEDSAMYFCASSAGNQPQHFGDGTRLSIL.